This is a list of T cell receptor beta chains from one sample in a study of cytomegalovirus exposure and HLA in healthy donors. TCRdb's copy holds only in-frame clones and misses some; the assay was immunoSEQ multiplex PCR. The repertoire holds some 140,000 clones, with about 88% as singletons. Sequencing was carried out using PBMCs. The receptor source for this set is a woman aged 18-29 years in good health and CMV-seropositive. CDR3s include the opening cysteine and the closing phenylalanine or tryptophan. The order of the fields is D gene, J gene, V gene, CDR3 length, CDR3 protein. The D gene is left open where the match is weak.

d_call: NA
j_call: TRBJ1-3
v_call: TRBV4-2
cdr3_length: 14
cdr3_aa: CASSQRGSGNTIYF

d_call: TRBD2
j_call: TRBJ2-1
v_call: TRBV7-3
cdr3_length: 17
cdr3_aa: CASSNGLAPFSYNEQFF

d_call: NA
j_call: TRBJ2-5
v_call: TRBV6-1
cdr3_length: 13
cdr3_aa: CATSRWGTGTQYF

d_call: NA
j_call: TRBJ2-3
v_call: TRBV11-2
cdr3_length: 14
cdr3_aa: CASSPLGSKNTQYF

d_call: TRBD2
j_call: TRBJ2-1
v_call: TRBV5-4
cdr3_length: 19
cdr3_aa: CASSSPDGLAGGNYNEQFF

d_call: TRBD2
j_call: TRBJ2-5
v_call: TRBV6-5
cdr3_length: 11
cdr3_aa: CASRTAGREYF

d_call: NA
j_call: TRBJ1-2
v_call: TRBV6-5
cdr3_length: 14
cdr3_aa: CASSTPGWDYGYTF

d_call: NA
j_call: TRBJ1-2
v_call: TRBV18
cdr3_length: 14
cdr3_aa: CASSTGVSNYGYTF

d_call: TRBD1
j_call: TRBJ2-1
v_call: TRBV28
cdr3_length: 14
cdr3_aa: CASSRDRGHNEQFF

d_call: NA
j_call: TRBJ1-2
v_call: TRBV2
cdr3_length: 15
cdr3_aa: CASSEGGAEDYGYTF

d_call: NA
j_call: TRBJ2-7
v_call: TRBV4-3
cdr3_length: 14
cdr3_aa: CASSQDRGDYEQYF

d_call: TRBD2
j_call: TRBJ2-7
v_call: TRBV11-3
cdr3_length: 16
cdr3_aa: CASSLDSPEGRDEQYF

d_call: NA
j_call: TRBJ2-7
v_call: TRBV6-5
cdr3_length: 13
cdr3_aa: CASSYSGSREQYF

d_call: NA
j_call: TRBJ1-1
v_call: TRBV27
cdr3_length: 13
cdr3_aa: CASSLTGNTEAFF

d_call: TRBD1
j_call: TRBJ1-2
v_call: TRBV9
cdr3_length: 15
cdr3_aa: CASSTTWDSSYGYTF

d_call: NA
j_call: TRBJ2-2
v_call: TRBV5-1
cdr3_length: 15
cdr3_aa: CASSLVQTGTGELFF

d_call: TRBD1
j_call: TRBJ1-2
v_call: TRBV5-1
cdr3_length: 17
cdr3_aa: CASSSYLPGQLNYGYTF

d_call: NA
j_call: TRBJ2-1
v_call: TRBV2
cdr3_length: 19
cdr3_aa: CASSEALELAAPPLNEQFF

d_call: NA
j_call: TRBJ1-1
v_call: TRBV19
cdr3_length: 15
cdr3_aa: CASSIGLGMNTEAFF

d_call: TRBD1
j_call: TRBJ1-2
v_call: TRBV7-2
cdr3_length: 14
cdr3_aa: CASSRQGTNYGYTF

d_call: TRBD1
j_call: TRBJ2-2
v_call: TRBV6-5
cdr3_length: 15
cdr3_aa: CASSRTGHNTGELFF

d_call: TRBD1
j_call: TRBJ1-1
v_call: TRBV7-6
cdr3_length: 13
cdr3_aa: CASSLTGQLEAFF

d_call: NA
j_call: TRBJ2-7
v_call: TRBV5-6
cdr3_length: 11
cdr3_aa: CASSAGYEQYF

d_call: NA
j_call: TRBJ1-2
v_call: TRBV28
cdr3_length: 14
cdr3_aa: CASSSSQEIYGYTF

d_call: TRBD1
j_call: TRBJ1-1
v_call: TRBV4-1
cdr3_length: 18
cdr3_aa: CASSQVLAGTDMNTEAFF

d_call: TRBD1
j_call: TRBJ1-1
v_call: TRBV5-1
cdr3_length: 14
cdr3_aa: CASSSGQGIPEAFF

d_call: TRBD2
j_call: TRBJ2-1
v_call: TRBV19
cdr3_length: 14
cdr3_aa: CASSIGRLAGARVF

d_call: NA
j_call: TRBJ2-7
v_call: TRBV6-4
cdr3_length: 17
cdr3_aa: CASSEHTGTQGSYEQYF

d_call: TRBD2
j_call: TRBJ2-3
v_call: TRBV5-1
cdr3_length: 16
cdr3_aa: CASSSPSGTSTDTQYF

d_call: TRBD2
j_call: TRBJ2-5
v_call: TRBV7-8
cdr3_length: 16
cdr3_aa: CASSHPAGGLQETQYF

d_call: NA
j_call: TRBJ2-7
v_call: TRBV2
cdr3_length: 13
cdr3_aa: CASSPNYAYEQYF

d_call: NA
j_call: TRBJ1-4
v_call: TRBV9
cdr3_length: 15
cdr3_aa: CASSVGVSPGEKLFF

d_call: TRBD1
j_call: TRBJ1-5
v_call: TRBV2
cdr3_length: 13
cdr3_aa: CASKGTGDQPQHF

d_call: NA
j_call: TRBJ1-1
v_call: TRBV13
cdr3_length: 13
cdr3_aa: CASSPTAGAQAFF

d_call: NA
j_call: TRBJ2-7
v_call: TRBV6-5
cdr3_length: 13
cdr3_aa: CASSRRAPYEQYF

d_call: NA
j_call: TRBJ2-1
v_call: TRBV28
cdr3_length: 14
cdr3_aa: CASSLAFRDNEQFF

d_call: NA
j_call: TRBJ1-1
v_call: TRBV7-6
cdr3_length: 16
cdr3_aa: CASSLVFLDQGSEAFF

d_call: TRBD1
j_call: TRBJ1-6
v_call: TRBV4-3
cdr3_length: 15
cdr3_aa: CASSQVGTGASPLHF

d_call: NA
j_call: TRBJ2-7
v_call: TRBV29-1
cdr3_length: 15
cdr3_aa: CSVEDNGQTLTEQYF

d_call: TRBD1
j_call: TRBJ2-1
v_call: TRBV27
cdr3_length: 15
cdr3_aa: CASSLMGQGYNEQFF